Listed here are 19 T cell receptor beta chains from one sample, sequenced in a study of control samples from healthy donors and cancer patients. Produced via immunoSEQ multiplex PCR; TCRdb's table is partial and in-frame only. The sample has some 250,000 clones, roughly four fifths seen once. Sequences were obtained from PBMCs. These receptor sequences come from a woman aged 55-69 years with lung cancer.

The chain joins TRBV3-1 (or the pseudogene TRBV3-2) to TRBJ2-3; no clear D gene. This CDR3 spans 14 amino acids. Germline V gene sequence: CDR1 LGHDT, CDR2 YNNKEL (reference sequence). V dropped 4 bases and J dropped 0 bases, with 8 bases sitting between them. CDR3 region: CASSPFPSTDTQYF. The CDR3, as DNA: TGTGCCAGCAGCCCCTTCCCGAGCACAGATACGCAGTATTTT.

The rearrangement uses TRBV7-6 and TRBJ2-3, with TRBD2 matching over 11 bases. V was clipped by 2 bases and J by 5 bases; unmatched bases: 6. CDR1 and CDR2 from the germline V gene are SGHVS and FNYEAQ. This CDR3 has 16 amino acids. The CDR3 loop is CASSLSSGGRGDTQYF. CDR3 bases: TGTGCCAGCAGCTTATCTAGCGGGGGGAGAGGAGATACGCAGTATTTT.

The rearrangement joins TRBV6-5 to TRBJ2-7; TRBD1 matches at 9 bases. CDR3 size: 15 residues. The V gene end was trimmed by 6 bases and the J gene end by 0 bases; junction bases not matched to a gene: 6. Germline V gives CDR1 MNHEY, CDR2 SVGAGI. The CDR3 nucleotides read TGTGCCAGCAGGGTCGGGACAGGGTTCTCCTACGAGCAGTACTTC. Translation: CASRVGTGFSYEQYF.

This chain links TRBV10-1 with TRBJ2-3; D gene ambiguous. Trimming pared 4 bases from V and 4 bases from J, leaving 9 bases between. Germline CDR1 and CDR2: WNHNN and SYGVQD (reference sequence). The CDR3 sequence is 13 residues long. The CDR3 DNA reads TGCGCCAGCAGTGGGTCGTCCCCAGATACGCAGTATTTT. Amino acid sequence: CASSGSSPDTQYF.

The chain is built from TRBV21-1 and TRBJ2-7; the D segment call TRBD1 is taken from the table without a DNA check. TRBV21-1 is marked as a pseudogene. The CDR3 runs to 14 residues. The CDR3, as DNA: TGTGCCAGCAGCAACACCCGGGACATAGGCGAGCAGTACTTC. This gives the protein CASSNTRDIGEQYF.

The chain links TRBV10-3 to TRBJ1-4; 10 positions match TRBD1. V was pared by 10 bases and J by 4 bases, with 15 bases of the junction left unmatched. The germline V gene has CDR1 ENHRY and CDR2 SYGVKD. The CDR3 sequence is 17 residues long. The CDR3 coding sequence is TGTGCCAACATCATCCGGGACAGGGGCCGAGGTAATGAAAAACTGTTTTTT. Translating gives CANIIRDRGRGNEKLFF.

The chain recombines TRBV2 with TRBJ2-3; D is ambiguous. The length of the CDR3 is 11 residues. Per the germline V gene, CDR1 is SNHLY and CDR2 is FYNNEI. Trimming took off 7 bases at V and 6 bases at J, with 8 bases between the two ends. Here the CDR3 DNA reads TGTGCCAGCACGGCATTTGATACGCAGTATTTT. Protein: CASTAFDTQYF.

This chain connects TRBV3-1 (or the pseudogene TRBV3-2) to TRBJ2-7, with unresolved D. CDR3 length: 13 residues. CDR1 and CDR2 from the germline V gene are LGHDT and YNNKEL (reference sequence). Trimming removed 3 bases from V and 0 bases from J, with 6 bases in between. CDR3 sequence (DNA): TGTGCCAGCAGCCACGGGCCCTCCTACGAGCAGTACTTC. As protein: CASSHGPSYEQYF.

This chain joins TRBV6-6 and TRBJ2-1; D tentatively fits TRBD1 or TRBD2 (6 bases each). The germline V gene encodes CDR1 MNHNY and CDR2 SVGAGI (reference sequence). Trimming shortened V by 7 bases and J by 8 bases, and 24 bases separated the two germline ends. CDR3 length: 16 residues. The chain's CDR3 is CASKPWVGGSVDEQFF. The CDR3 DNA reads TGTGCCAGCAAACCATGGGTAGGGGGGTCAGTCGATGAGCAGTTCTTC.

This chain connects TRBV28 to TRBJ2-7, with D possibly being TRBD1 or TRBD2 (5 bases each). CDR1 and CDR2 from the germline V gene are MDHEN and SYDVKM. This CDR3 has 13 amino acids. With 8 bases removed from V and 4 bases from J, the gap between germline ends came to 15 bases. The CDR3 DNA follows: TGTGCCAGCGCCGAGGGGCCCCGGTACGAGCAGTACTTC. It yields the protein CASAEGPRYEQYF. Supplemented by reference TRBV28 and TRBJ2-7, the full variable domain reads DVKVTQSSRYLVKRTGEKVFLECVQDMDHENMFWYRQDPGLGLRLIYFSYDVKMKEKGDIPEGYSVSREKKERFSLILESASTNQTSMYLCASAEGPRYEQYFGPGTRLTVT.

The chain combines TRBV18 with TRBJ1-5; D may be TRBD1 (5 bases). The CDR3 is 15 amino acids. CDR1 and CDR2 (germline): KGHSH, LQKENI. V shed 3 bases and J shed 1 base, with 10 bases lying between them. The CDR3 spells CASSPGGVSNQPQHF. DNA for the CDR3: TGTGCCAGCTCACCTGGGGGGGTAAGCAATCAGCCCCAGCATTTT.

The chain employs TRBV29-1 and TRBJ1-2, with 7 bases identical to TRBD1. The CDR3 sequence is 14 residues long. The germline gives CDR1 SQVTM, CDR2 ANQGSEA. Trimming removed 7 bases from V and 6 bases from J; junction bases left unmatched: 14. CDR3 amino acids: CSAGTADTRDGYTF. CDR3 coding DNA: TGCAGCGCCGGGACAGCCGACACTAGGGATGGCTACACCTTC.

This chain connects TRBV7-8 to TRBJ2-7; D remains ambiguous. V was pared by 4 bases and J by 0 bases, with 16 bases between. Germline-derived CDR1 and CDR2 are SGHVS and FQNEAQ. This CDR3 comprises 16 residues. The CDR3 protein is CASSSSAGSSSYEQYF. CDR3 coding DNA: TGTGCCAGCAGCTCTTCGGCAGGTAGCAGCTCCTACGAGCAGTACTTC.

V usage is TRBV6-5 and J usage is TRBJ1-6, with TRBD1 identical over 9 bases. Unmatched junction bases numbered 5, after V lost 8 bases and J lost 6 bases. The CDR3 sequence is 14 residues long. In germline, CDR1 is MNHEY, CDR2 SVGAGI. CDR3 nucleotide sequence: TGTGCCAGCGTTCGGGACAGGGTTAATTCACCCCTCCACTTT. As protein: CASVRDRVNSPLHF.

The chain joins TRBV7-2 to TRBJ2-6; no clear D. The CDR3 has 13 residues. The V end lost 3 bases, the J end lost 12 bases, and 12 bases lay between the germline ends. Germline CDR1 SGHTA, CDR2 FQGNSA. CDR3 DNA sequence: TGTGCCAGCAGCTTTGGACGAAACGGCGTCCTGACTTTC. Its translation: CASSFGRNGVLTF.

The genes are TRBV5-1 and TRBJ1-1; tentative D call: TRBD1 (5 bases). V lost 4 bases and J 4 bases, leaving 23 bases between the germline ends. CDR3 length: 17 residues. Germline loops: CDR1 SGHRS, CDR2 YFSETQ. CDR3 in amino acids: CASSAQIQARLGTEAFF. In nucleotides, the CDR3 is TGCGCCAGCAGCGCCCAGATACAGGCCAGGCTAGGCACTGAAGCTTTCTTT. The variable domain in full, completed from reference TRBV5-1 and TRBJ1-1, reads KAGVTQTPRYLIKTRGQQVTLSCSPISGHRSVSWYQQTPGQGLQFLFEYFSETQRNKGNFPGRFSGRQFSNSRSEMNVSTLELGDSALYLCASSAQIQARLGTEAFFGQGTRLTVV.

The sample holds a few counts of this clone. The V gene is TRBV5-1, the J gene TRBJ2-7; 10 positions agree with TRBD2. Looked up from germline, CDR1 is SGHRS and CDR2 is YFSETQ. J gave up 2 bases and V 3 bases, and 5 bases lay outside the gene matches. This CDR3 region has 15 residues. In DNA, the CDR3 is TGCGCCAGCAGCTCGGGACTAGCGAAAACCTACGAGCAGTACTTC. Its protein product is CASSSGLAKTYEQYF. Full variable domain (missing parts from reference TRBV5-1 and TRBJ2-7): KAGVTQTPRYLIKTRGQQVTLSCSPISGHRSVSWYQQTPGQGLQFLFEYFSETQRNKGNFPGRFSGRQFSNSRSEMNVSTLELGDSALYLCASSSGLAKTYEQYFGPGTRLTVT.

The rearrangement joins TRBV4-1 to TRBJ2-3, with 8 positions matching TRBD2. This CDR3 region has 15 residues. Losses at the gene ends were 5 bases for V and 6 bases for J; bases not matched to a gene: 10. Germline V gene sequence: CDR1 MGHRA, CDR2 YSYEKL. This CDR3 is CASSLPGTRGDTQYF. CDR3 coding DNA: TGCGCCAGCAGCTTGCCCGGGACTAGAGGGGATACGCAGTATTTT.

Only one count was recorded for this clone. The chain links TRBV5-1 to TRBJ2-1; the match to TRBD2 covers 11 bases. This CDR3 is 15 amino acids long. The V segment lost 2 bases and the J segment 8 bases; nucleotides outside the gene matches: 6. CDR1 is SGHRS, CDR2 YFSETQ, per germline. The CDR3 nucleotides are TGCGCCAGCAGCTTCACTAGCGGGAGTGTCTATGAGCAGTTCTTC. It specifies CASSFTSGSVYEQFF.